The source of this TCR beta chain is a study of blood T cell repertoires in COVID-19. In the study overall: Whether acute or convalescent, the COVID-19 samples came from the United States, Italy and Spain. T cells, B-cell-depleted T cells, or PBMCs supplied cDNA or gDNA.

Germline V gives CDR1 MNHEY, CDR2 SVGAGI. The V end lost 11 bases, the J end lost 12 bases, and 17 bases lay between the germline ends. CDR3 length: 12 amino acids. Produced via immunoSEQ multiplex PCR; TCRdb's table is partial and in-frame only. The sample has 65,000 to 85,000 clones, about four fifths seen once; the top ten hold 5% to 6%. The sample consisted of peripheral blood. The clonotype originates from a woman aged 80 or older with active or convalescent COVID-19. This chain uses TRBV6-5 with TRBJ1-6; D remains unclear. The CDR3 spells CAPWGGIQPLHF. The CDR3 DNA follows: TGTGCCCCATGGGGAGGCATTCAACCCCTCCACTTT.